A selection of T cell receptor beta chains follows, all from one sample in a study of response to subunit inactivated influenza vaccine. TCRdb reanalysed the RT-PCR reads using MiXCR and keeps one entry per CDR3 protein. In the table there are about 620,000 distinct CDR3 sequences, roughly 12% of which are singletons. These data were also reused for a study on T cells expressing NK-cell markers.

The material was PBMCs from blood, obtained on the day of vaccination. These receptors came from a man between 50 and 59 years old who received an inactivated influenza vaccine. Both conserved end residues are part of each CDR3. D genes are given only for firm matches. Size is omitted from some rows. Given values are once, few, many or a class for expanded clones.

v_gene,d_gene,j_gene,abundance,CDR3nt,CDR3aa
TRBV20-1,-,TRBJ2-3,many,TGCAGTGTGGGTACCGGCGGGATGGGGGCAGATACGCAGTATTTT,CSVGTGGMGADTQYF
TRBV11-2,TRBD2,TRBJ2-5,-,TGTGCCAGCAGCTTGGCAATGGGAGGGAGGGAGACCCAGTACTTC,CASSLAMGGRETQYF
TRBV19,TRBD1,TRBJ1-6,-,TGTGCCACCTCCCCTCAGGGGGCCTCACCCCTCCACTTT,CATSPQGASPLHF
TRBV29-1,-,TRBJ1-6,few,TGCAGCGTTCGGGAAGGACAGAGCAATTCACCCCTCCACTTT,CSVREGQSNSPLHF
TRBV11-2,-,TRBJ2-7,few,TGTGCCAGCAATAAAGACCGGCGGCACGAGCAGTACTTC,CASNKDRRHEQYF
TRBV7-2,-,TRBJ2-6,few,TGTGCCGGCCAAGGCGGCAGCTCTGGGGCCAACGTCCTGACTTTC,CAGQGGSSGANVLTF
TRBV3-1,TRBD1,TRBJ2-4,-,TGTGCCAGCAGCCACCGACAGGGGCGCGACATTCAGTACTTC,CASSHRQGRDIQYF
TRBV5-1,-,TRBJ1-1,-,TGCGCCAGCGGCTTAAGGTTGCCATCCTCGGACCTGAACACTGAAGCTTTCTTT,CASGLRLPSSDLNTEAFF
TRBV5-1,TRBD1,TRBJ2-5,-,TGCGCCAGCAGCCCACAGGGGGAATCGGAGACCCAGTACTTC,CASSPQGESETQYF
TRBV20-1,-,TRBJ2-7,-,TGCAGTGCTAGAGATGAGACTAGAGTCGAACGAGTAAGAAGGGAGCAGTACTTC,CSARDETRVERVRREQYF
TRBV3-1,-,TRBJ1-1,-,TGTGCCAGCAGCCAAGATGGAAGGGGGACTGAAGCTTTCTTT,CASSQDGRGTEAFF
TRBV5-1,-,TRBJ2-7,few,TGCGCCAGCAGCTTGACCCTTAACTACGAGCAGTACTTC,CASSLTLNYEQYF
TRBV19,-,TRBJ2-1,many,TGTGCCAGTAGTAATCCCCCTCATAATGAGCAGTTCTTC,CASSNPPHNEQFF
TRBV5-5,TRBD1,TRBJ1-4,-,TGTGCCAGCAGCACAGGACAGGTTAATGAAAAACTGTTTTTT,CASSTGQVNEKLFF
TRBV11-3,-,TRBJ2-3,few,TGTGCCAGCAGCCTATTCACCGGTAGTGCAGATACGCAGTATTTT,CASSLFTGSADTQYF
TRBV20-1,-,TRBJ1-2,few,TGCAGTGCTCCCCCGGGAGGGGCGGCTAACTATGGCTACACCTTC,CSAPPGGAANYGYTF
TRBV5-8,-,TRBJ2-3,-,TGTGCCAGCAGTCCTCAGGGGTACGATACGCAGTATTTT,CASSPQGYDTQYF
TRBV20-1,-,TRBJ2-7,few,TGCAGTGCTCGACAGAGCTCCTACGAGCAGTACTTC,CSARQSSYEQYF
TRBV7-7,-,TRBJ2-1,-,TGTGCCAGCAGCATATCAGGGCTGTACAATGAGCAGTTCTTC,CASSISGLYNEQFF
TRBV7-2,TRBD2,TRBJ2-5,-,TGTGCCAGCAGCTCTGGGACTAGCGGGGGATATGAGACCCAGTACTTC,CASSSGTSGGYETQYF
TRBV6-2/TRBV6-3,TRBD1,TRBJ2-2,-,TGTGCCAGCATAGGGGGACAGGGGAAGTCCACCGGGGAGCTGTTTTTT,CASIGGQGKSTGELFF
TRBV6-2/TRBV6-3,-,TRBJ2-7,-,TGTGCCAGCAGTCAACTCATATACGAGCAGTACTTC,CASSQLIYEQYF
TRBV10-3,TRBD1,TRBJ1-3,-,TGTGCCACCTTCCGGGACAGCTCTGGAAACACCATATATTTT,CATFRDSSGNTIYF
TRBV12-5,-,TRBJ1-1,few,TGTGCTAGTGGTTTAAAAGAGAACACTGAAGCTTTCTTT,CASGLKENTEAFF
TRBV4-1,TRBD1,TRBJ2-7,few,TGCGCCAGCAGCCATTATCCCGGGACAGTTAGCTACGAGCAGTACTTC,CASSHYPGTVSYEQYF
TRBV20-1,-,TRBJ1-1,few,TGCAGTGCTAGGGGTCCCACAGGGATAGTGAACACTGAAGCTTTCTTT,CSARGPTGIVNTEAFF
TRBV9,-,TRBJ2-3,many,TGTGCCAGCAGCGTAGCGGGGTCAGATACGCAGTATTTT,CASSVAGSDTQYF
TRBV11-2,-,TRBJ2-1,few,TGTGCCAGCAGCTTATCCAGGGTAACGTACAATGAGCAGTTCTTC,CASSLSRVTYNEQFF
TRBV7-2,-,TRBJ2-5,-,TGTGCCAGCAGCCAATCCTATCAAGAGACCCAGTACTTC,CASSQSYQETQYF
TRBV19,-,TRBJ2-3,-,TGTGCCAGTAGTATAGCTTTTCGCACAGATACGCAGTATTTT,CASSIAFRTDTQYF
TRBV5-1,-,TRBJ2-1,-,TGCGCCAGCAGAAAACCCGGGGACTCCTACAATGAGCAGTTCTTC,CASRKPGDSYNEQFF
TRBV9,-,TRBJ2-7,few,TGTGCCAGCAGCGTAGGAGATCGGACCTTAGGGGTTTTGGAGCAGTACTTC,CASSVGDRTLGVLEQYF
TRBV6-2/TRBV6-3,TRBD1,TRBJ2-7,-,TGTGCCAGCAGCTCGGACAGGAACTACGAGCAGTACTTC,CASSSDRNYEQYF
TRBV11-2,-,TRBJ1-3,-,TGTGCCAGCAGCCCGGGGACAATCATTCAATATGGCGGAAACACCATATATTTT,CASSPGTIIQYGGNTIYF
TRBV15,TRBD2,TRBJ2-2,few,TGTGCCACCAGCAGAGATAGACTAGCGTTGAACACCGGGGAGCTGTTTTTT,CATSRDRLALNTGELFF
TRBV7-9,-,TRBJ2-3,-,TGTGCCAGCAGCTTATGGAGATTCCCCCGTGATACGCAGTATTTT,CASSLWRFPRDTQYF
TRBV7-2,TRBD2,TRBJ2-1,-,TGTGCCAGCAGCTTAGGGGGACTAGGCTCCAATGAGCAGTTCTTC,CASSLGGLGSNEQFF
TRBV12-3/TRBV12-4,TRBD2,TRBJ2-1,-,TGTGCCAGCAGCCGTGGACTAGCCTATTACAATGAGCAGTTCTTC,CASSRGLAYYNEQFF
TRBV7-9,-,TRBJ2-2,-,TGTGCCGGGTACCGCACCGGGGAGCTGTTTTTT,CAGYRTGELFF
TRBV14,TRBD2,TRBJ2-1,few,TGTGCCACCTCTAGCGGGGGGGCGAGCAATGAGCAGTTCTTC,CATSSGGASNEQFF